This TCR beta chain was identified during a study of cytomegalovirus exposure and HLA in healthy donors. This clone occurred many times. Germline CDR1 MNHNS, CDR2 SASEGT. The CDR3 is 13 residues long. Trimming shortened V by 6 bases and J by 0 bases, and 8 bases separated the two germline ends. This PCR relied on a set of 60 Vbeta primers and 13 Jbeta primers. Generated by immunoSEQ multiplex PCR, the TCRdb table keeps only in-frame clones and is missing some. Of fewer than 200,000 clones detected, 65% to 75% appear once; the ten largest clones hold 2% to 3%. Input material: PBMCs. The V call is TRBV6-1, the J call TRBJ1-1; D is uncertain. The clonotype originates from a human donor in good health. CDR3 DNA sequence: TGTGCCAGCAGCCAGAAACTGAACACTGAAGCTTTCTTT. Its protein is CASSQKLNTEAFF.